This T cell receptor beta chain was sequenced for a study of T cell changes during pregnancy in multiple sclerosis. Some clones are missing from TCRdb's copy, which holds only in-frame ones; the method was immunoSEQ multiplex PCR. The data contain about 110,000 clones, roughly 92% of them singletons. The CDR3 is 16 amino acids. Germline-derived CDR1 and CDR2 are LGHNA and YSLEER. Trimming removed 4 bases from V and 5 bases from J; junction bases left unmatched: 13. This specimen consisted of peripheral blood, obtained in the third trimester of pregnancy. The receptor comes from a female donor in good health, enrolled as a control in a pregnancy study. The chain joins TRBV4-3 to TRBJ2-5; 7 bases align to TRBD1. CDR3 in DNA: TGCGCCAGCAGCCCCGAAATCAGGGGGACGGGCGAGACCCAGTACTTC. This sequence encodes CASSPEIRGTGETQYF.